The present T cell receptor (beta chain) was sequenced within a study of OX40 agonist ivuxolimab in advanced cancers. Generated by immunoSEQ multiplex PCR, the TCRdb table keeps only in-frame clones and is missing some. The top ten hold roughly 2.8% of the sample, which has about 78,000 clones, about 90% seen once. Study-level findings and limits: Both CD4+ and CD8+ T cell populations in blood had undergone clonal expansion by week 6 at 0.1 to 3.0 mg/kg.

Concerning this clone: The antigen is undetermined.

The TCR was taken from an adult with an advanced solid tumor such as melanoma, head and neck, liver or kidney cancer. This sample comprised CD4+ or CD8+ T cells sorted from blood, obtained in a trial of the OX40 agonist ivuxolimab.

The CDR3 loop reads CASSEIGRGDTEAFF. CDR3 coding DNA: TGTGCCAGCAGTGAGATCGGCAGGGGGGACACTGAAGCTTTCTTT. V is TRBV2 and J is TRBJ1-1, with TRBD1 matching 7 bases. V was pared by 3 bases and J by 3 bases, with 7 bases of the junction left unmatched. CDR1 and CDR2 from the germline V gene are SNHLY and FYNNEI. This CDR3 contains 15 residues.